What follows are 10 T cell receptor beta chains derived from one specimen sequenced in a study of shared clonotypes between healthy human individuals. Here immunoSEQ multiplex PCR was the method, and the copy in TCRdb shows in-frame clones only, minus some. This table holds millions of clones, approximately 94% found once. Naive CD8 cells lacked CD45RO and underwent positive selection for CCR7, leaving out terminally differentiated effector memory CD45RA+ cells. Source material: naive CD8+ T cells from PBMCs. The receptors were sampled from a man in his late teens or twenties in good health. Some clones in this sample may be carry-over from other donors' samples.

The count of this clone is one. The rearrangement links TRBV27 to TRBJ1-1; D is perhaps TRBD1 (5 bases). In germline, CDR1 is MNHEY, CDR2 SMNVEV (reference sequence). V was trimmed by 5 bases and J by 8 bases, leaving 21 bases between them. CDR3 size: 15 residues. The DNA for the CDR3 is TGTGCCAGCAGTGCGAGGCAGGGACCCCCACAGGAAGCTTTCTTT. Residues: CASSARQGPPQEAFF.

This chain links TRBV29-1 with TRBJ2-1; no reliable D call. Trimming pared 4 bases from V and 5 bases from J, leaving 15 bases between. CDR3 length equals 14 residues. Per the germline V gene, CDR1 is SQVTM and CDR2 is ANQGSEA. DNA of the CDR3: TGCAGCGTTGCCTCCCCCAACACTCACAATGAGCAGTTCTTC. The encoded protein is CSVASPNTHNEQFF.

The rearrangement links TRBV7-9 to TRBJ1-4, with TRBD1 as a possible D gene (5 bases). With 8 bases removed from V and 5 bases from J, the gap between germline ends came to 21 bases. Germline V lookup: CDR1 SEHNR, CDR2 FQNEAQ (reference sequence). The CDR3 consists of 16 residues. The CDR3 reads CASEQGAYAPNEKLFF. The CDR3 bases are TGTGCCAGCGAGCAGGGAGCGTACGCGCCGAATGAAAAACTGTTTTTT.

The chain has TRBV6-1 and TRBJ2-7, with D possibly being TRBD1 or TRBD2 (5 bases each). Trimming stripped 2 bases from V and 0 bases from J, with 20 bases between. The CDR3 has 18 residues. Germline V gene data show CDR1 as MNHNS and CDR2 as SASEGT. The CDR3 loop is CASSERGPAEESSYEQYF. Written as DNA, the CDR3 is TGTGCCAGCAGTGAACGGGGACCGGCGGAGGAAAGCTCCTACGAGCAGTACTTC.

About this clone itself: Other DNA sequences from this sample encode an identical CDR3 as well. The gene calls are TRBV28 and TRBJ1-1; maybe TRBD1 (5 bases). The germline gives CDR1 MDHEN, CDR2 SYDVKM. Trimming stripped 0 bases from V and 2 bases from J, with 7 bases between. The CDR3 sequence is 14 residues long. As DNA, the CDR3 is TGTGCCAGCAGTTTATGGGGGGAAAACACTGAAGCTTTCTTT. Translating it yields CASSLWGENTEAFF.

V and J are TRBV28 and TRBJ2-7; 9 bases align to TRBD1. The CDR3 totals 14 residues. Germline values: CDR1 MDHEN, CDR2 SYDVKM. Trimming at V came to 10 bases and at J to 3 bases, leaving 10 bases not matched to a gene. This CDR3 is CANSGTGSFYEQYF. CDR3 bases: TGTGCCAACTCCGGGACAGGGTCATTCTACGAGCAGTACTTC.

The rearrangement uses TRBV6-6 and TRBJ2-2; D assignment may be TRBD1 or TRBD2 (5 bases each). Trimming cost V 2 bases and J 4 bases, with 8 bases left between them. CDR3 size: 14 residues. Germline CDR1 and CDR2: MNHNY and SVGAGI (reference sequence). The CDR3 region is CASSYRDGTGELFF. The CDR3 coding sequence is TGTGCCAGCAGTTACAGGGACGGCACCGGGGAGCTGTTTTTT.

The rearrangement uses TRBV27 and TRBJ1-1; D unresolved. CDR1 and CDR2 (germline): MNHEY, SMNVEV (reference sequence). Trimming removed 2 bases from V and 6 bases from J, with 13 bases in between. The length of the CDR3 is 14 residues. In nucleotides, the CDR3 is TGTGCCAGCAGTTTACTTTCTGACGGCCCTGAAGCTTTCTTT. It specifies CASSLLSDGPEAFF.

The V and J genes are TRBV10-2 and TRBJ2-7, with D maybe TRBD2 (7 bases). CDR3 size: 16 residues. CDR1 and CDR2 (germline): WSHSY, SAAADI. V was shortened by 3 bases and J by 1 base, with 16 bases between the two germline ends. This CDR3 is CASSDFGGRGSYEQYF. Written as DNA, the CDR3 is TGCGCCAGCAGTGATTTCGGGGGGCGCGGGTCCTACGAGCAGTACTTC.

This chain connects TRBV7-6 to TRBJ2-7, with 7 positions matching TRBD2. The CDR3 extends over 17 amino acids. CDR1 is SGHVS and CDR2 is FNYEAQ in the germline V gene. After removal of 0 bases from V and 4 bases from J, the junction contained 12 bases not matched to a gene. CDR3 in DNA: TGTGCCAGCAGCTTAGCGCAGGCTAGCGGAGGGAAGTACGAGCAGTACTTC. It codes for CASSLAQASGGKYEQYF.